The entry below gives a single TCR beta chain sequence along with its context. The data derive from a study of blood T cell repertoires in COVID-19. CDR1 MNHEY and CDR2 SVGEGT come from the germline V gene. The CDR3 consists of 16 residues. Trimming removed 7 bases at V and 2 bases at J, with 20 bases between. How the authors handled the data: The assay estimated nucleated cells by amplifying reference gene primers. Clones were sequenced by immunoSEQ multiplex PCR, and TCRdb holds only the in-frame ones, with some missing. The V and J calls and clone size were taken over from that table, and D and trimming were inferred from the DNA. The sample lists 200,000 to 300,000 clones; 86% were seen once. Participant-reported clinical history was the basis for cohort assignment.

Sequences were obtained from PBMCs or T cells enriched from blood (not recorded which). V usage is TRBV6-2 or TRBV6-3 and J usage is TRBJ1-1; D may be TRBD1 (5 bases). The sequence derives from a woman aged 45-65 years who had recovered from COVID-19. Here the CDR3 DNA reads TGTGCCAGCACCCCGGGGCCTAAGACGGTAAACACTGAAGCTTTCTTT. Protein: CASTPGPKTVNTEAFF.